This TCR beta chain was observed in a study of shared clonotypes between healthy human individuals. The table came from immunoSEQ multiplex PCR; TCRdb's copy has only in-frame clones and leaves some out. This sample has some 1,600,000 clones, with 95% to 99% found just once. CDR3 length: 14 amino acids. V trimming: 6 bases; J trimming: 0 bases; junction bases outside the gene matches: 1. Germline loops: CDR1 LNHDA, CDR2 SQIVND (reference sequence). This chain joins TRBV19 and TRBJ1-1; TRBD1 matches at 10 bases. The receptor's source is a man younger than 45 in good health. Sequenced material: naive CD4+ T cells sorted from blood. Indicated subset: CD45RA+ positively selected. Written as DNA, the CDR3 is TGTGCCAGTAGGGGACAGGGGCTGAACACTGAAGCTTTCTTT. It codes for CASRGQGLNTEAFF.